This TCR beta chain is drawn from a study of early T cells in non-severe SARS-CoV-2 infection. Study summary: The chains were unpaired, and the sequenced material was bulk RNA from unsorted whole blood.

This CDR3 is 13 amino acids long. Trimming removed 6 bases at V and 2 bases at J, with 11 bases between. The TCR library protocol was used to attach unique molecular identifiers. These identifiers were attached to individual cDNA molecules. A single record per CDR3 protein comes from TCRdb applying MiXCR to the 5' RACE reads. The sample holds over 85,000 distinct CDR3 sequences, 10% to 15% seen once. This clonotype was seen at least ten times. What it binds is not known. Whole-study findings and limits: There was a bias toward anti-spike CD8 responses in VDJdb matching, which missed private and CD4 specificities.

This TCR was sampled from an adult who was a healthcare worker with PCR-confirmed SARS-CoV-2 infection or an uninfected control (not recorded which). The chain uses TRBV12-3 or TRBV12-4 and TRBJ2-7; maybe TRBD1 (6 bases). Input material: whole blood. CDR3 sequence reads: CASSPDRPYEQYF. The CDR3 DNA reads TGTGCCAGCAGCCCGGACAGACCCTACGAGCAGTACTTC.